The table lists the clone carrying this T cell receptor (beta chain) with a few counts. The entry originates in a study of blood T cell repertoires in COVID-19. Study overall: Sites across the United States, Italy and Spain contributed samples from acute and convalescent COVID-19.

Profiling relied on immunoSEQ multiplex PCR, and the TCRdb table lists in-frame clones only, not all of them. The sample carries some 65,000 clones, approximately 84% recorded once. V shed 4 bases and J shed 6 bases, with 18 bases lying between them. CDR1 SNHLY and CDR2 FYNNEI come from the germline V gene. The CDR3 loop spans 15 amino acids. During active infection, Seattle patients enrolled and were then monitored through disease. This TCR derives from a man aged 40-49 years with COVID-19, enrolled during active disease. The V gene is TRBV2, the J gene TRBJ1-1, with D possibly TRBD1 on 5 matching bases. The sequenced sample was peripheral blood. CDR3 sequence: CASSVGRESYSEAFF. The CDR3 region has the DNA TGTGCCAGCAGTGTGGGCAGGGAAAGCTACTCTGAAGCTTTCTTT.